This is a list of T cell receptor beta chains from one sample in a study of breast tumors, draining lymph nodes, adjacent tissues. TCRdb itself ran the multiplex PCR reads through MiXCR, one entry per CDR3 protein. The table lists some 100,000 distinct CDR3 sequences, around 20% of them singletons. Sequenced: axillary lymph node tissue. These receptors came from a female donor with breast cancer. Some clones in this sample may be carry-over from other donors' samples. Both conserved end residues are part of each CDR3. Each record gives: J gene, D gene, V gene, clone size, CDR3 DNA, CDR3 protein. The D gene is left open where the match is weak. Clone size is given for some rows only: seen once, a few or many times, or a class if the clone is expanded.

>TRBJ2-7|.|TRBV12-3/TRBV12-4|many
TGTGCCAGCAGTAAAGGACCTTTCGGACTAAGTGAGCAGTACTTC
CASSKGPFGLSEQYF
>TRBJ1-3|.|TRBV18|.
TGTGCCAGCTCACAAGCAGCGAGCTCTGGAAACACCATATATTTT
CASSQAASSGNTIYF
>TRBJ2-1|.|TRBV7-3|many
TGTGCCAGCAGCTTACAGGATACAATACCTTACAATGAGCAGTTCTTC
CASSLQDTIPYNEQFF
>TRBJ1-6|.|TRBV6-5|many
TGTGCCAGCAGTTACTCGACGCTTCGGACCCACAGCGACCGTTCACCCCTCCACTTT
CASSYSTLRTHSDRSPLHF
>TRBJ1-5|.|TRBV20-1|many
TGCAGTGCTAGACGATCGGGGAGTTTAGCTAATCAGCCCCAGCATTTT
CSARRSGSLANQPQHF
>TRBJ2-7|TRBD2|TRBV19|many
TGTGCCACCAAGGGCATAGCGGGGGTCTCCTACGAGCAGTACTTC
CATKGIAGVSYEQYF
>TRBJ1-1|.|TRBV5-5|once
TGTGCCAGCAGCTTGGTTACCCAACTCAGCGACACTGAAGCTTTCTTT
CASSLVTQLSDTEAFF
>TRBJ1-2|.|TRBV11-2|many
TGTGCCAGCAGCTTAGTCTTTATTAACTATGGCTACACCTTC
CASSLVFINYGYTF
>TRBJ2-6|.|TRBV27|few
TGTGCCAGCAGTTTACAGGGAAAAGCCTCTGGGGCCAACGTCCTGACTTTC
CASSLQGKASGANVLTF
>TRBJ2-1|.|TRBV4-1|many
TGCGCCAGCAGCCAGCGTTGGACCGACCCACCCTCCTACAATGAGCAGTTCTTC
CASSQRWTDPPSYNEQFF
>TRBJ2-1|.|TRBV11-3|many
TGTGCCAGCAGCTTAGTGTGGTCTCCCCCTTACAATGAGCAGTTCTTC
CASSLVWSPPYNEQFF